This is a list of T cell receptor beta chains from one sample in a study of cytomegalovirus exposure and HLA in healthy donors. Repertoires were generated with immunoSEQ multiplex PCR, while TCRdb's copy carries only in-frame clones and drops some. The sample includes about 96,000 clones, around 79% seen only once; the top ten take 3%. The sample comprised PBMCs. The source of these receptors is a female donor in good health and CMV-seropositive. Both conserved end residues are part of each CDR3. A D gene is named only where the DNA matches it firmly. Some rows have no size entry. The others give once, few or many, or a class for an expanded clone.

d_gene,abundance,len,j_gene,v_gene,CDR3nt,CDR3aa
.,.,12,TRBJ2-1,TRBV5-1,TGCGCCAGCAGACATAGCGGCAATGAGCAGTTCTTC,CASRHSGNEQFF
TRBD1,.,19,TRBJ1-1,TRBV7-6,TGTGCCAGCAGCTCAAGAGATACAGGGGGTAGTAGTAGAAGCACTGAAGCTTTCTTT,CASSSRDTGGSSRSTEAFF
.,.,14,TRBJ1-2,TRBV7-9,TGTGCCAGCGAGCTAGTGGGCGGGAACTATGGCTACACCTTC,CASELVGGNYGYTF
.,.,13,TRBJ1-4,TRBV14,TGTGCCAGCAGTTGGCGGACTAATGAAAAACTGTTTTTT,CASSWRTNEKLFF
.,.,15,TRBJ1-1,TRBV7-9,TGTGCCAGCATCCATTGGGGGGAGATGAACACTGAAGCTTTCTTT,CASIHWGEMNTEAFF
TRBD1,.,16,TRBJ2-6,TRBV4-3,TGCGCCAGCAGCCAAGAAGGGGGCAGTGGGGCCAACGTCCTGACTTTC,CASSQEGGSGANVLTF
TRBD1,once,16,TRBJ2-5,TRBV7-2,TGTGCCAGCAGCTTAGCTCCGGGACAGTACCAAGAGACCCAGTACTTC,CASSLAPGQYQETQYF
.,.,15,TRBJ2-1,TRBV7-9,TGTGCCAGCAGCCCTCCACTCGCGCCAAACAATGAGCAGTTCTTC,CASSPPLAPNNEQFF
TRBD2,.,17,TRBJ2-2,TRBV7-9,TGTGCCAGCAGCTTAGTAGCGGGGGTGATTGACACCGGGGAGCTGTTTTTT,CASSLVAGVIDTGELFF
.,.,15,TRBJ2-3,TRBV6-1,TGTGCCAGCAGTGGGGGAAGAGGGAACACAGATACGCAGTATTTT,CASSGGRGNTDTQYF
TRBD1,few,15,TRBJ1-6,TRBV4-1,TGCGCCAGCAGCCAGACAGGGACCTATAATTCACCCCTCCACTTT,CASSQTGTYNSPLHF
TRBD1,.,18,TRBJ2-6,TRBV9,TGTGCCAGCAGCGTCACCGGGACAGGTGGGTCTGGGGCCAACGTCCTGACTTTC,CASSVTGTGGSGANVLTF
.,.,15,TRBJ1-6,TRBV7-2,TGTGCCAGCAGCTCCCAGGGAGGAGGGAATTCACCCCTCCACTTT,CASSSQGGGNSPLHF
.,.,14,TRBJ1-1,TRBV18,TGTGCCAGCTCACCCCAGGAGGGGCACACTGAAGCTTTCTTT,CASSPQEGHTEAFF
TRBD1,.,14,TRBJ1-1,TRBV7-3,TGTGCCAGCAGCTTAGAGGGGGCGAACACTGAAGCTTTCTTT,CASSLEGANTEAFF
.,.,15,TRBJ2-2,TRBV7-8,TGTGCCAGCAGCTTAGGTCGGGGGAACACCGGGGAGCTGTTTTTT,CASSLGRGNTGELFF
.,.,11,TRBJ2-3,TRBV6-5,TGTGCCAGCAGGGCCAGGGGCCTGCAGTATTTT,CASRARGLQYF
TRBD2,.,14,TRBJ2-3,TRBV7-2,TGTGCCAGCAGCCCCAGCGGGGGAGCAGATACGCAGTATTTT,CASSPSGGADTQYF
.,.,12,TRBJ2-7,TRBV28,TGTGCCAGCAGTTCCAGCTCCTACGAGCAGTACTTC,CASSSSSYEQYF
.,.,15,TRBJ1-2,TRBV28,TGTGCCAGCAGTACTACAGGGAACTCCCGCTATGGCTACACCTTC,CASSTTGNSRYGYTF
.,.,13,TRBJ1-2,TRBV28,TGTGCCAGCAGGGATGGACAACTATGGGGCTACACCTTC,CASRDGQLWGYTF
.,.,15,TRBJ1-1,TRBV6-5,TGTGCCAGTAGGGAGCCTAAGCTGGGGAACACTGAAGCTTTCTTT,CASREPKLGNTEAFF
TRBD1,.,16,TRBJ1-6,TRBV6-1,TGTGCCAGCAGTGAAGCTAAACAGGGGGCCAATTCACCCCTCCACTTT,CASSEAKQGANSPLHF
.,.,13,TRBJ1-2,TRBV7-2,TGTGCCAGCAGCTTAAACAGGGAAGGTGGCTACACCTTC,CASSLNREGGYTF
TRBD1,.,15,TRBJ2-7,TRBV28,TGTGCCAGCAGAAAGACCGGGACAGGTCAGTACGAGCAGTACTTC,CASRKTGTGQYEQYF
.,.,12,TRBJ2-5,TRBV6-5,TGTGCCAGCAGTCAGGGGGGAGAGACCCAGTACTTC,CASSQGGETQYF
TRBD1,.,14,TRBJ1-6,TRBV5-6,TGTGCCAGCAGTCGCGACAGGGCCAATTCACCCCTCCACTTT,CASSRDRANSPLHF
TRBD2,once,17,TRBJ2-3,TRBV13,TGTGCCAGCAGCTTATCAACTAGCGGGATCAAGACAGATACGCAGTATTTT,CASSLSTSGIKTDTQYF
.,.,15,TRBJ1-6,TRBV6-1,TGTGCCAGCAGTCAAAACAACCCCACCAATTCACCCCTCCACTTT,CASSQNNPTNSPLHF
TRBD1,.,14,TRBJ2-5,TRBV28,TGTGCCAGCAGTTTTGACAGGGTTGGAGAGACCCAGTACTTC,CASSFDRVGETQYF
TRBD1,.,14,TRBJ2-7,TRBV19,TGTGCCAGTAGTCCCCGGACAGGTTTATACGAGCAGTACTTC,CASSPRTGLYEQYF
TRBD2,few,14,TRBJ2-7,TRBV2,TGTGCCAGCAGTGACCCGGGGGGTAGCTACGAGCAGTACTTC,CASSDPGGSYEQYF
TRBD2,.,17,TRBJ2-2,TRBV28,TGTGCCAGCAGTTTTCCTCGGCGGGAGGCACTCACCGGGGAGCTGTTTTTT,CASSFPRREALTGELFF
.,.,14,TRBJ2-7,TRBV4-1,TGCGCCAGCAGCCAAGATCCAGGGGCCTACGAGCAGTACTTC,CASSQDPGAYEQYF
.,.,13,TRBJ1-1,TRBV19,TGTGCCAGTAGGGCGGGGTCCCAAATTGAAGCTTTCTTT,CASRAGSQIEAFF
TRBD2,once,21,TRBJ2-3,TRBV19,TGTGCCAGTAGTATAGAGATGCCGGGACTAGCGGGAGGTGGAAGCACAGATACGCAGTATTTT,CASSIEMPGLAGGGSTDTQYF
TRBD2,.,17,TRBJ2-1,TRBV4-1,TGCGCCAGCAGCTCTCTCCCGGCGACTAGCGGGTACAATGAGCAGTTCTTC,CASSSLPATSGYNEQFF
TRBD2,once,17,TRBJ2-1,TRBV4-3,TGCGCCAGCAGCCAAGAAGTTGGAGCGGGGGGCCGAGATGAGCAGTTCTTC,CASSQEVGAGGRDEQFF
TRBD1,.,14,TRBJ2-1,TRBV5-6,TGTGCCAGCCAACGGGACAGGACCTACAATGAGCAGTTCTTC,CASQRDRTYNEQFF
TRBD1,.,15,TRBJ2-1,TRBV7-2,TGTGCCAGCAGCCTCACCGGGACAGGGGCGAGTGAGCAGTTCTTC,CASSLTGTGASEQFF
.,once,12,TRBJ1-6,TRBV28,TGTGCCTCAGGAGGGAGTAATTCACCCCTCCACTTT,CASGGSNSPLHF